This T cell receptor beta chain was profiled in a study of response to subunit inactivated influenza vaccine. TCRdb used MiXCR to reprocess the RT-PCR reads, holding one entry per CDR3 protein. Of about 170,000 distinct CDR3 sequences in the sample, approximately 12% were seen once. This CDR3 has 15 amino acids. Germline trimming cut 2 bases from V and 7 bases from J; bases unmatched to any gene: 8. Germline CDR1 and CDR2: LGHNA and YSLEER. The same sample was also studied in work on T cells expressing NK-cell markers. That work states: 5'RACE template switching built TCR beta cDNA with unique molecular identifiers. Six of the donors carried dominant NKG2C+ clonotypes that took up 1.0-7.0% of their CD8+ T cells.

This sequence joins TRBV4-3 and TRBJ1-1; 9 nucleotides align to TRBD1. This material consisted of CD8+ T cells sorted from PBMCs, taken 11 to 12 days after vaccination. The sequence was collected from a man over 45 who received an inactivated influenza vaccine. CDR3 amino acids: CASSQRTGEGDEAFF. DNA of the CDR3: TGCGCCAGCAGCCAAAGGACAGGGGAAGGAGATGAAGCTTTCTTT.